The next 5 T cell receptor beta chains were all read from a single sample in a study of blood T cell repertoires in COVID-19. TCRdb's table, derived via immunoSEQ multiplex PCR, lists solely in-frame clones and lacks some. Of hundreds of thousands of clones in the sample, 85% to 90% were seen once. What was sequenced was peripheral blood. The source of these receptors is a woman in her thirties or forties who had recovered from COVID-19.

This clone was seen a handful of times. This chain links TRBV13 with TRBJ2-7; TRBD2 matches 7 bases. The CDR3 totals 14 residues. The V gene end was trimmed by 6 bases and the J gene end by 2 bases; junction bases not matched to a gene: 7. CDR1 and CDR2 from the germline V gene are PRHDT and FYEKMQ (reference sequence). In DNA, the CDR3 is TGTGCCAGCAGATCCCCGGCGGGGGCCTACGAGCAGTACGTC. This codes for CASRSPAGAYEQYV.

This clone has just one count. The V and J genes are TRBV10-3 and TRBJ2-4; 7 bases align to TRBD2. The CDR3 runs to 17 residues. The trim removed 0 bases at V and 2 bases at J, leaving 7 bases unmatched. CDR1 and CDR2 (germline): ENHRY, SYGVKD. The CDR3, as DNA: TGTGCCATCAGTGAGTCCCCAGCGGGGCCAACCAAAAACATTCAGTACTTC. This gives the protein CAISESPAGPTKNIQYF.

About this clone itself: This same CDR3 is encoded by further DNA sequences in the sample. The chain carries TRBV5-1 and TRBJ2-1; 7 bases match TRBD2. The length of the CDR3 is 15 residues. The germline gives CDR1 SGHRS, CDR2 YFSETQ. V was pared by 3 bases and J by 1 base, with 4 bases of the junction left unmatched. The CDR3 loop reads CASSSAGGSYNEQFF. DNA of the CDR3: TGCGCCAGCAGCTCAGCCGGGGGGTCCTACAATGAGCAGTTCTTC.

In its sample, this clone was seen a few times. The J gene is TRBJ1-6, the V gene TRBV19; TRBD1 matches at 9 bases. Germline V gene sequence: CDR1 LNHDA, CDR2 SQIVND (reference sequence). This CDR3 contains 14 residues. Trimming at V came to 10 bases and at J to 10 bases, leaving 11 bases not matched to a gene. For the CDR3, the DNA is TGTGCCACCTGGGTGGGACAGGGCTCCTCACCCCTCCACTTT. Encoded protein: CATWVGQGSSPLHF. The whole variable domain, filled in from reference TRBV19 and TRBJ1-6, reads DGGITQSPKYLFRKEGQNVTLSCEQNLNHDAMYWYRQDPGQGLRLIYYSQIVNDFQKGDIAEGYSVSREKKESFPLTVTSAQKNPTAFYLCATWVGQGSSPLHFGNGTRLTVT.

CDR3 in amino acids: CASSVGLSGPRWGYTF. DNA for the CDR3: TGTGCCAGCAGCGTAGGGTTATCCGGTCCCCGGTGGGGCTACACCTTC. The chain is built from TRBV9 and TRBJ1-2; D is unclear. The CDR3 runs 16 residues. V gave up 0 bases and J gave up 8 bases, with 20 bases separating them. In germline, CDR1 is SGDLS, CDR2 YYNGEE.